The 31 T cell receptor beta chains reported below all come from one sample, sequenced in a study of human T cells and chemical hapten exposure. Time point specified: pre-sensitization, week 0. Treatment: therapeutic diphenylcyclopropenone sensitization with weekly scalp DPC. Using its own MiXCR run on the RACE reads, TCRdb lists one record per CDR3 protein. The sample holds around 300,000 distinct CDR3 sequences, around 7% seen once. The starting material was whole blood, obtained in connection with sensitization to the hapten diphenylcyclopropenone (DPC). All receptors derive from a man between 18 and 35 years old with alopecia areata. Some clones in this sample may be carry-over from other donors' samples.

This rearrangement joins TRBV15 to TRBJ2-3; 7 bases agree with TRBD1. The CDR3 totals 15 residues. CDR1 is LNHNV, CDR2 YYDKDF, per germline (reference sequence). Losses at the gene ends were 7 bases for V and 5 bases for J; bases not matched to a gene: 12. The CDR3 coding sequence is TGTGCCACCACCACAGGGGTTACTTGGGGAGATACGCAGTATTTT. Residues: CATTTGVTWGDTQYF.

This clonotype appeared many times. The gene calls are TRBV9 and TRBJ1-4; D not resolved. The CDR3 loop spans 14 amino acids. Germline assignment: CDR1 SGDLS and CDR2 YYNGEE. V was clipped by 0 bases and J by 5 bases, with 8 bases between them. The CDR3 bases are TGTGCCAGCAGCGTAGAGGATGGAAATGAAAAACTGTTTTTT. Translating it yields CASSVEDGNEKLFF. The variable domain in full, with the rest retrieved from reference TRBV9 and TRBJ1-4, is DSGVTQTPKHLITATGQRVTLRCSPRSGDLSVYWYQQSLDQGLQFLIQYYNGEERAKGNILERFSAQQFPDLHSELNLSSLELGDSALYFCASSVEDGNEKLFFGSGTQLSVL.

This rearrangement joins TRBV11-2 to TRBJ2-7; the match to TRBD2 covers 9 bases. Germline V lookup: CDR1 SGHAT, CDR2 FQNNGV. The junction had 5 bases not matched to a gene; V was cut back by 5 bases and J by 0 bases. The CDR3 has 15 residues. The chain's CDR3 is CASSAFSGSSYEQYV. As DNA, the CDR3 is TGTGCCAGCAGCGCGTTTAGCGGGAGCTCCTACGAGCAGTACGTC.

In this sample, this clonotype turned up many times. The chain links TRBV6-2 or TRBV6-3 to TRBJ2-6; weak D call: TRBD2 (5 bases). The V gene lost 7 bases and the J gene lost 7 bases, with 14 bases spanning the gap. The germline gives CDR1 MNHEY, CDR2 SVGEGT. This CDR3 region has 14 residues. This chain's CDR3 is CASKGRSRANVLTF. DNA for the CDR3: TGTGCCAGCAAAGGGAGATCCAGAGCCAACGTCCTGACTTTC.

This clonotype appeared many times. The gene calls are TRBV29-1 and TRBJ2-3; TRBD2 agrees at 8 bases. Trimming cost V 4 bases and J 1 base; bases outside gene matches: 4. The germline gives CDR1 SQVTM, CDR2 ANQGSEA. This CDR3 spans 14 amino acids. The CDR3 nucleotides read TGCAGCGTTGTTAAAGCGGGGGGCACAGATACGCAGTATTTT. Translation gives CSVVKAGGTDTQYF.

The chain joins TRBV5-1 to TRBJ1-2, with D tentatively TRBD1 (5 bases). CDR1 is SGHRS, CDR2 YFSETQ, per germline. This CDR3 is 14 amino acids long. Trimming cost V 1 base and J 8 bases, with 15 bases left between them. For the CDR3, the DNA is TGCGCCAGCAGCTTGTCGCAGGGCGCCTACGGCTACACCTTC. Translation: CASSLSQGAYGYTF.

This clonotype has ten or more counts. This chain links TRBV10-3 with TRBJ1-2, with D unresolved. With 4 bases removed from V and 6 bases from J, the gap between germline ends came to 15 bases. Per the germline V gene, CDR1 is ENHRY and CDR2 is SYGVKD. The CDR3 spans 14 residues. The CDR3 protein is CAISAREGLDGYTF. Written as DNA, the CDR3 is TGTGCCATCAGTGCGCGAGAGGGCCTTGATGGCTACACCTTC.

This clonotype was counted a few times. Since a much larger clone is just one base distant, this may be a read error. The J gene is TRBJ2-2, the V gene TRBV6-1; the D is unclear. Trimming shortened V by 6 bases and J by 3 bases, and 5 bases separated the two germline ends. Germline loops: CDR1 MNHNS, CDR2 SASEGT. This CDR3 contains 12 residues. This CDR3 reads CASRLYTGELFF. CDR3 DNA sequence: TGTGCCAGCAGACTCTACACCGGGGAGCTGTTTTTT.

This rearrangement joins TRBV28 to TRBJ1-1, with TRBD1 matching 8 bases. The CDR3 spans 15 residues. Germline V CDR1 and CDR2: MDHEN, SYDVKM. The V gene end was trimmed by 2 bases and the J gene end by 1 base; junction bases not matched to a gene: 3. CDR3 DNA: TGTGCCAGCAGTTTACTCACAGGGGGGAACACTGAAGCTTTCTTT. Residues: CASSLLTGGNTEAFF.

This clonotype has only a few counts. The V and J genes are TRBV20-1 and TRBJ1-1, with a tentative D call TRBD1 (6 bases). Per germline, CDR1 DFQATT and CDR2 SNEGSKA (reference sequence). The V gene lost 2 bases and the J gene lost 11 bases, with 18 bases spanning the gap. The CDR3 extends over 13 amino acids. Here the CDR3 reads CSARMGDRYEAFF. The CDR3 DNA sequence: TGCAGTGCTAGAATGGGTGACAGGTATGAGGCTTTCTTT.

J is TRBJ1-6 and V is TRBV20-1; 10 bases fit TRBD1. The CDR3 totals 17 residues. From germline, CDR1 is DFQATT and CDR2 SNEGSKA (reference sequence). Germline trimming cut 0 bases from V and 9 bases from J; bases unmatched to any gene: 11. The CDR3: CSARDSRQGAVFSPLHF. CDR3 sequence (DNA): TGCAGTGCTAGAGATTCGAGACAGGGGGCCGTATTTTCACCCCTCCACTTT.

The sample holds many counts of this clonotype. CDR3 sequence: CASSSGGSSNQPQHF. In nucleotides, the CDR3 is TGTGCCAGCAGTTCAGGGGGCTCGAGCAATCAGCCCCAGCATTTT. The V and J genes are TRBV7-2 and TRBJ1-5; 8 nucleotides line up with TRBD1. The CDR3 is 15 amino acids. CDR1 is SGHTA, CDR2 FQGNSA, per germline. The trim removed 6 bases at V and 1 base at J, leaving 5 bases unmatched. Looking up the rest from reference TRBV7-2 and TRBJ1-5 gives the full variable domain: GAGVSQSPSNKVTEKGKDVELRCDPISGHTALYWYRQSLGQGLEFLIYFQGNSAPDKSGLPSDRFSAERTGGSVSTLTIQRTQQEDSAVYLCASSSGGSSNQPQHFGDGTRLSIL.

This clonotype was recorded at least ten times. The rearrangement joins TRBV10-3 to TRBJ1-4; the match to TRBD1 covers 7 bases. Per germline, CDR1 ENHRY and CDR2 SYGVKD. This CDR3 spans 11 amino acids. The CDR3 nucleotides are TGTGCGACAGGGTCTGGGGAAAAACTGTTTTTT. Encoded protein: CATGSGEKLFF.

This clonotype came up a few times. This chain links TRBV3-1 with TRBJ2-3, with TRBD2 identical over 15 bases. J gave up 9 bases and V 5 bases, and 3 bases lay outside the gene matches. This CDR3 is built from 14 residues. Per the germline V gene, CDR1 is LGHDT and CDR2 is YNNKEL (reference sequence). The CDR3 region has the DNA TGTGCCAGCAGCTACGGGACTAGCGGGGGGACGCAGTATTTT. The encoded protein is CASSYGTSGGTQYF.

The sample holds a few counts of this clonotype. The rearrangement uses TRBV15 and TRBJ2-7; 8 bases align to TRBD1. Germline V lookup: CDR1 LNHNV, CDR2 YYDKDF (reference sequence). This CDR3 has 17 residues. V dropped 0 bases and J dropped 0; count of bases not matched to a gene: 7. CDR3 in DNA: TGTGCCACCAGCAGAGAGGTGGGACAGGTGCTCTCCTACGAGCAGTACTTC. This translates into CATSREVGQVLSYEQYF.

This clonotype occurred a few times. The CDR3: CASSQEGGAGGYTF. The CDR3 DNA is TGCGCCAGCAGCCAAGAAGGGGGTGCGGGCGGCTACACCTTC. The chain is built from TRBV4-1 and TRBJ1-2; D is perhaps TRBD1 (6 bases). This CDR3 is built from 14 residues. Trimming pared 0 bases from V and 8 bases from J, leaving 13 bases between. The germline CDR1 and CDR2 sequences are MGHRA and YSYEKL.

This clonotype occurred a few times. The DNA for the CDR3 is TGCGCCAGCAGTGCGGGGGGGGCAACTCGGGAGCAGTACTTC. It specifies CASSAGGATREQYF. The chain is built from TRBV10-1 and TRBJ2-7; 8 bases fit TRBD2. Germline lookup yields CDR1 WNHNN and CDR2 SYGVQD (reference sequence). This CDR3 spans 14 amino acids. Trimming removed 4 bases from V and 7 bases from J; junction bases left unmatched: 9.

This clonotype showed up just a few times. The chain carries TRBV29-1 and TRBJ1-1; no firm D call. The ends were cut back, 7 bases at V and 0 bases at J, with 15 bases in the middle. The germline V gene encodes CDR1 SQVTM and CDR2 ANQGSEA. The CDR3 has 14 amino acids. CDR3 in amino acids: CSDESLGMNTEAFF. CDR3 bases: TGCAGCGACGAGTCTTTGGGCATGAACACTGAAGCTTTCTTT.

This clonotype was seen a few times. The CDR3 loop is CASSLGTGGGYTF. CDR3 DNA sequence: TGTGCCAGCAGCTTGGGGACCGGGGGTGGCTACACCTTC. This chain links TRBV5-6 with TRBJ1-2; a possible D gene is TRBD1 (5 bases). CDR1 is SGHDT and CDR2 is YYEEEE in the germline V gene. V was trimmed by 0 bases and J by 7 bases, leaving 10 bases between them. The CDR3 is 13 amino acids. Using reference TRBV5-6 and TRBJ1-2 for the parts outside the CDR3, the full variable domain is DAGVTQSPTHLIKTRGQQVTLRCSPKSGHDTVSWYQQALGQGPQFIFQYYEEEERQRGNFPDRFSGHQFPNYSSELNVNALLLGDSALYLCASSLGTGGGYTFGSGTRLTVV.

This clonotype was picked up a small number of times. This sequence joins TRBV5-1 and TRBJ1-1; 7 nucleotides match TRBD1. Germline V gene lookup returns CDR1 SGHRS and CDR2 YFSETQ. J lost 1 base, V lost 4 bases, and 7 bases had no gene match. This CDR3 has 15 residues. The DNA for the CDR3 is TGCGCCAGCAGCCTGTTACGACAGGGGAACACTGAAGCTTTCTTT. Amino acids: CASSLLRQGNTEAFF.

This clonotype was seen repeatedly, ten times or more. This chain connects TRBV7-2 to TRBJ2-5, with TRBD2 identical over 13 bases. The CDR3 consists of 15 residues. V lost 3 bases and J lost 4; bases outside the gene matches: 2. CDR1 and CDR2 from the germline V gene are SGHTA and FQGNSA. This CDR3 reads CASSFRTSGGETQYF. Written as DNA, the CDR3 is TGTGCCAGCAGCTTTCGGACTAGCGGGGGAGAGACCCAGTACTTC.

This rearrangement joins TRBV29-1 to TRBJ2-1, with 10 positions matching TRBD1. The trim removed 7 bases at V and 6 bases at J, leaving 0 bases unmatched. The CDR3 runs to 11 residues. Looked up from germline, CDR1 is SQVTM and CDR2 is ANQGSEA. CDR3: CSGDRGNEQFF. In DNA form, the CDR3 reads TGCAGCGGGGACAGGGGCAATGAGCAGTTCTTC.

This clonotype was counted at least ten times. This chain uses TRBV12-3 or TRBV12-4 with TRBJ2-3; D remains ambiguous. The CDR3 is made up of 10 amino acids. Trimming took 6 bases from V and 15 from J, leaving 13 bases between them. The CDR3 nucleotides read TGTGCCAGCAGCCTAGATCGACAATATTTT. Translating gives CASSLDRQYF.

This clonotype appeared a few times. This chain uses TRBV5-1 with TRBJ1-1; tentative D call: TRBD1 (6 bases). V was pared by 1 base and J by 5 bases, with 12 bases between. Germline lookup yields CDR1 SGHRS and CDR2 YFSETQ. The CDR3 runs to 14 residues. The CDR3 sequence is CASSLQGPGTEAFF. In DNA, the CDR3 is TGCGCCAGCAGCTTGCAGGGGCCGGGTACTGAAGCTTTCTTT.

This clonotype was detected many times. V and J are TRBV7-8 and TRBJ2-7, with D hard to call. V gave up 5 bases and J gave up 2 bases, with 7 bases separating them. From germline, CDR1 is SGHVS and CDR2 FQNEAQ. This CDR3 region has 12 residues. The CDR3 region is CASSLLTYEQYV. The DNA of the CDR3 is TGTGCCAGCAGCCTACTGACCTACGAGCAGTACGTC.

The V and J genes are TRBV6-2 or TRBV6-3 and TRBJ2-7, with 8 bases fitting TRBD1. The CDR3 covers 15 residues. V lost 5 bases to trimming and J lost 3 bases; unmatched junction nucleotides: 9. Germline CDR1 MNHEY, CDR2 SVGEGT. The CDR3 nucleotides are TGTGCCAGCAGTCAGCGGCACAGGGGGATCTACGAGCAGTACGTC. Protein: CASSQRHRGIYEQYV.

This clonotype was recorded many times. The genes are TRBV2 and TRBJ2-1, with D possibly TRBD2 on 7 matching bases. V lost 6 bases and J lost 2, with 14 bases in between. The CDR3 is 15 residues long. Germline values: CDR1 SNHLY, CDR2 FYNNEI. The CDR3 region is CASRFGGGPYNEQFF. The CDR3 coding sequence is TGTGCCAGCAGGTTTGGGGGGGGGCCCTACAATGAGCAGTTCTTC.

This clonotype was counted at least ten times. The chain's CDR3 is CSARDRLRENTEAFF. CDR3 nucleotides: TGCAGTGCTAGAGATCGCCTAAGGGAGAACACTGAAGCTTTCTTT. The chain links TRBV20-1 to TRBJ1-1; no firm D call. Germline V lookup: CDR1 DFQATT, CDR2 SNEGSKA (reference sequence). The germline V and J ends were trimmed by 0 bases and 1 base, with 12 bases remaining between them. There are 15 residues in the CDR3.

The table lists this clonotype with a few counts. The V call is TRBV27, the J call TRBJ1-1; a possible D gene is TRBD1 (5 bases). Per germline, CDR1 MNHEY and CDR2 SMNVEV (reference sequence). V lost 0 bases, J lost 5 bases, and 16 bases lay in between. This CDR3 spans 16 amino acids. CDR3 nucleotides: TGTGCCAGCAGTTTATCGTCGGGGGGTAGGATGACTGAAGCTTTCTTT. This encodes CASSLSSGGRMTEAFF.

This clonotype was found a few times. This chain links TRBV20-1 with TRBJ1-1; perhaps TRBD1 as D (6 bases). From germline, CDR1 is DFQATT and CDR2 SNEGSKA (reference sequence). The CDR3 is 12 residues long. The CDR3 protein is CRGIGGDTEAFF. The CDR3 DNA sequence: TGCAGGGGTATAGGGGGGGACACTGAAGCTTTCTTT.

This clonotype occurred many times. The genes are TRBV6-6 and TRBJ2-5; the D gene is possibly TRBD1 (6 bases). The germline V gene has CDR1 MNHNY and CDR2 SVGAGI (reference sequence). The CDR3 runs 15 residues. Between the trimmed V and J ends, which lost 2 bases and 5 bases, there was a span of 15 bases. This CDR3 is CASSYGNGGGETQYF. The CDR3, as DNA: TGTGCCAGCAGTTACGGGAATGGGGGCGGTGAGACCCAGTACTTC.